Given below is one TCR beta chain in context. Its matching antigen is unknown. Germline CDR1 and CDR2: SGHNT and YYREEE (reference sequence). CDR3 length equals 15 residues. Trimming pared 2 bases from V and 5 bases from J, leaving 16 bases between. This entry belongs to a study of CD8 T cells in ankylosing spondylitis. Points from the study as a whole: Certain motif variants had earlier been reported in reactive arthritis synovial fluid and blood. Disease-linked clones reportedly concentrated significantly in matched ankylosing spondylitis synovial fluid. Clones linked to the disease showed a CD8+ phenotype. They occurred at relatively low frequencies in peripheral blood. There was a TCR beta motif, made of several highly homologous variants, that appeared characteristic of ankylosing spondylitis blood.

A quantitative 5'-RACE method, one with molecular barcodes, was used to make TCR beta libraries. One entry per CDR3 protein results from TCRdb running MiXCR on the 5' RACE reads. Among fewer than 650,000 distinct CDR3 sequences listed, 9.5% to 15% were seen once. The chain combines TRBV5-4 with TRBJ2-5; a possible D gene is TRBD1 (5 bases). The clonotype comes from a male donor with ankylosing spondylitis. Sequencing used blood, either unsorted or a sorted T cell fraction (not recorded which). The CDR3 region is CASSFDWGGGETQYF. CDR3 coding DNA: TGTGCCAGCAGCTTTGACTGGGGCGGTGGGGAGACCCAGTACTTC. The complete variable domain, with remaining parts taken from reference TRBV5-4 and TRBJ2-5, reads ETGVTQSPTHLIKTRGQQVTLRCSSQSGHNTVSWYQQALGQGPQFIFQYYREEENGRGNFPPRFSGLQFPNYSSELNVNALELDDSALYLCASSFDWGGGETQYFGPGTRLLVL.